Below, 18 T cell receptor beta chains from the same sample are listed, as sequenced in a study of shared clonotypes between healthy human individuals. Sequencing was performed with immunoSEQ multiplex PCR; in TCRdb, only in-frame clones are kept and a portion is missing. The table records some 2 million clones, around 96% of them present only once. CD45RO-negative, CCR7-positively selected cells formed the naive CD8 fraction, excluding terminally differentiated effector memory CD45RA+ cells. The specimen was naive CD8+ T cells sorted from blood. The origin of the receptors is a man younger than 35 in good health.

Details on this clone: The same CDR3 arises from other DNA sequences in this sample as well. For the CDR3, the DNA is TGTGCCAGCAGCCAAGATAGCACAGATACGCAGTATTTT. It encodes CASSQDSTDTQYF. The chain recombines TRBV4-2 with TRBJ2-3; D unresolved. The CDR3 runs 13 residues. The germline V gene has CDR1 LGHNA and CDR2 YNFKEQ. Trimming left V 0 bases short and J 0 bases short, with 1 base between.

The rearrangement uses TRBV19 and TRBJ2-3; no firm D call. CDR1 is LNHDA and CDR2 is SQIVND in the germline V gene (reference sequence). This CDR3 is 14 amino acids long. Trimming took 1 base from V and 2 from J, leaving 7 bases between them. The CDR3: CASSIGGNTDTQYF. DNA of the CDR3: TGTGCCAGTAGTATAGGTGGGAACACAGATACGCAGTATTTT.

In nucleotides, the CDR3 is TGTGCCAGCAGCGGTGCGACCTACGAGCAGTACTTC. Translation: CASSGATYEQYF. V gene TRBV5-6 combines with J gene TRBJ2-7; no clear D gene. This CDR3 is built from 12 residues. V shed 4 bases and J shed 2 bases, with 7 bases lying between them. The germline gives CDR1 SGHDT, CDR2 YYEEEE.

This sequence joins TRBV28 and TRBJ2-5; 14 bases line up with TRBD2. Germline V lookup: CDR1 MDHEN, CDR2 SYDVKM. Unmatched junction bases numbered 13, after V lost 5 bases and J lost 5 bases. This CDR3 spans 18 amino acids. In nucleotides, the CDR3 is TGTGCCAGCAGTCTTCGACTAGCGGGGGGGCATGGATACGAGACCCAGTACTTC. This translates into CASSLRLAGGHGYETQYF.

The V call is TRBV7-9, the J call TRBJ1-4; D is unresolved. Looked up from germline, CDR1 is SEHNR and CDR2 is FQNEAQ (reference sequence). The V gene lost 1 base and the J gene lost 11 bases, with 11 bases spanning the gap. The CDR3 extends over 13 amino acids. CDR3 sequence (DNA): TGTGCCAGCAGCTTAGGCCACTCTGATAAACTGTTTTTT. Its translation is CASSLGHSDKLFF. Full variable domain (rest looked up from reference TRBV7-9 and TRBJ1-4): DTGVSQNPRHKITKRGQNVTFRCDPISEHNRLYWYRQTLGQGPEFLTYFQNEAQLEKSRLLSDRFSAERPKGSFSTLEIQRTEQGDSAMYLCASSLGHSDKLFFGSGTQLSVL.

A single count supports this clone. The rearrangement uses TRBV27 and TRBJ2-3, with D perhaps TRBD1 (6 bases). This CDR3 contains 16 residues. The V gene's germline CDR1 is MNHEY and CDR2 SMNVEV (reference sequence). Trimming removed 2 bases from V and 0 bases from J, with 12 bases in between. As DNA, the CDR3 is TGTGCCAGCAGTTTACTTGACAGGTCGAGCACAGATACGCAGTATTTT. This sequence encodes CASSLLDRSSTDTQYF.

This clone was seen a few times. This chain uses TRBV29-1 with TRBJ1-1; D gene ambiguous. Deletions cut 5 bases from V and 0 bases from J, with 7 bases between. The germline CDR1 and CDR2 sequences are SQVTM and ANQGSEA. This CDR3 region has 12 residues. The CDR3 is CSVWEVNTEAFF. As DNA, the CDR3 is TGCAGCGTTTGGGAGGTGAACACTGAAGCTTTCTTT.

The rearrangement joins TRBV5-1 to TRBJ1-3, with a tentative D call TRBD1 (6 bases). Germline V gene data show CDR1 as SGHRS and CDR2 as YFSETQ. V shed 4 bases and J shed 0 bases, with 17 bases lying between them. CDR3 size: 17 residues. CDR3 amino acids: CASSPVGGSYSGNTIYF. The CDR3 bases are TGCGCCAGCAGCCCGGTTGGGGGCTCCTACTCTGGAAACACCATATATTTT.

The gene calls are TRBV15 and TRBJ2-2; TRBD1 might be the D (6 bases). This CDR3 comprises 15 residues. The V gene lost 4 bases and the J gene lost 6 bases, with 15 bases spanning the gap. Germline V gene data show CDR1 as LNHNV and CDR2 as YYDKDF (reference sequence). CDR3 nucleotide sequence: TGTGCCACCAGCAACCTACGGACAGACCCCGGGGAGCTGTTTTTT. It encodes CATSNLRTDPGELFF. The full variable domain, its missing parts supplied by reference TRBV15 and TRBJ2-2, is DAMVIQNPRYQVTQFGKPVTLSCSQTLNHNVMYWYQQKSSQAPKLLFHYYDKDFNNEADTPDNFQSRRPNTSFCFLDIRSPGLGDTAMYLCATSNLRTDPGELFFGEGSRLTVL.

The gene calls are TRBV6-5 and TRBJ2-7; 9 nucleotides align to TRBD1. The CDR3 is 15 residues long. The V and J ends lost 6 bases and 6 bases, in that order; junction bases with no gene match: 12. CDR1 and CDR2 from the germline V gene are MNHEY and SVGAGI. CDR3 sequence: CASSRAGQGTSEQYF. DNA for the CDR3: TGTGCCAGCAGCCGGGCGGGACAGGGAACCTCCGAGCAGTACTTC.

The CDR3 here is CASSISSYNEQFF. CDR3 bases: TGTGCCAGCAGTATCAGCTCCTACAATGAGCAGTTCTTC. This rearrangement joins TRBV27 to TRBJ2-1; no firm D call. Germline V CDR1 and CDR2: MNHEY, SMNVEV (reference sequence). The CDR3 has 13 amino acids. V lost 5 bases to trimming and J lost 0 bases, with 5 bases between them.

The chain carries TRBV14 and TRBJ2-3; no firm D call. Between the trimmed V and J ends, which lost 4 bases and 6 bases, there was a span of 11 bases. Germline CDR1 is SGHDN and CDR2 is FVKESK. This CDR3 comprises 13 residues. The CDR3 coding sequence is TGTGCCAGCAGCCTACGTCCGGGCGATACGCAGTATTTT. Protein product: CASSLRPGDTQYF. Complete variable domain (other parts from reference TRBV14 and TRBJ2-3): EAGVTQFPSHSVIEKGQTVTLRCDPISGHDNLYWYRRVMGKEIKFLLHFVKESKQDESGMPNNRFLAERTGGTYSTLKVQPAELEDSGVYFCASSLRPGDTQYFGPGTRLTVL.

V is TRBV5-6 and J is TRBJ1-1; D not resolved. CDR1 and CDR2 (germline): SGHDT, YYEEEE. The CDR3 extends over 14 amino acids. The V end was cut by 0 bases, the J end by 0 bases, with 6 bases between. The CDR3 nucleotides are TGTGCCAGCAGCTTGGCGCAGGTGAACACTGAAGCTTTCTTT. Encoded protein: CASSLAQVNTEAFF. Drawing the rest from reference TRBV5-6 and TRBJ1-1, the complete variable domain is DAGVTQSPTHLIKTRGQQVTLRCSPKSGHDTVSWYQQALGQGPQFIFQYYEEEERQRGNFPDRFSGHQFPNYSSELNVNALLLGDSALYLCASSLAQVNTEAFFGQGTRLTVV.

This clone was observed once. DNA of the CDR3: TGTGCCATCAGTGAGGGGACTAGCTTGTCTAGCACAGATACGCAGTATTTT. This translates into CAISEGTSLSSTDTQYF. The J gene is TRBJ2-3, the V gene TRBV10-3; 9 nucleotides line up with TRBD2. Germline CDR1 is ENHRY and CDR2 is SYGVKD. Trimming at V came to 2 bases and at J to 0 bases, leaving 6 bases not matched to a gene. CDR3 length equals 17 residues.

The gene calls are TRBV5-1 and TRBJ2-3; possibly TRBD1 or TRBD2 for D (5 bases each). This CDR3 comprises 16 residues. Germline-derived CDR1 and CDR2 are SGHRS and YFSETQ. With 0 bases removed from V and 0 bases from J, the gap between germline ends came to 11 bases. The CDR3 loop is CASSLGGILSTDTQYF. In DNA form, the CDR3 reads TGCGCCAGCAGCTTGGGGGGGATCCTTAGCACAGATACGCAGTATTTT.

V gene TRBV27 combines with J gene TRBJ2-7; possible D gene TRBD1, 6 bases. The CDR3 runs 16 residues. CDR1 is MNHEY, CDR2 SMNVEV, per germline (reference sequence). V dropped 2 bases and J dropped 4 bases, with 18 bases sitting between them. CDR3 amino acids: CASSLGPGQGIYEQYF. The CDR3 DNA is TGTGCCAGCAGTTTAGGCCCGGGGCAGGGGATTTACGAGCAGTACTTC.

Of note for this clone: This same CDR3 is encoded by further DNA sequences in the sample. CDR3 region: CASGLAGGEETQYF. CDR3 DNA sequence: TGTGCCAGCGGACTAGCGGGGGGGGAAGAGACCCAGTACTTC. J is TRBJ2-5 and V is TRBV28, with 15 nucleotides matching TRBD2. Trimming at V came to 8 bases and at J to 3 bases, leaving 1 base not matched to a gene. The CDR3 has 14 amino acids. Germline values: CDR1 MDHEN, CDR2 SYDVKM.

The chain is built from TRBV27 and TRBJ2-1; tentative D call: TRBD2 (5 bases). Looked up from germline, CDR1 is MNHEY and CDR2 is SMNVEV (reference sequence). V lost 2 bases and J 2 bases, leaving 19 bases between the germline ends. The CDR3 contains 18 residues. The CDR3 DNA reads as TGTGCCAGCAGTTTAGCCGCCTTAGTGGCGGGTCCCTACAATGAGCAGTTCTTC. Its translation: CASSLAALVAGPYNEQFF.